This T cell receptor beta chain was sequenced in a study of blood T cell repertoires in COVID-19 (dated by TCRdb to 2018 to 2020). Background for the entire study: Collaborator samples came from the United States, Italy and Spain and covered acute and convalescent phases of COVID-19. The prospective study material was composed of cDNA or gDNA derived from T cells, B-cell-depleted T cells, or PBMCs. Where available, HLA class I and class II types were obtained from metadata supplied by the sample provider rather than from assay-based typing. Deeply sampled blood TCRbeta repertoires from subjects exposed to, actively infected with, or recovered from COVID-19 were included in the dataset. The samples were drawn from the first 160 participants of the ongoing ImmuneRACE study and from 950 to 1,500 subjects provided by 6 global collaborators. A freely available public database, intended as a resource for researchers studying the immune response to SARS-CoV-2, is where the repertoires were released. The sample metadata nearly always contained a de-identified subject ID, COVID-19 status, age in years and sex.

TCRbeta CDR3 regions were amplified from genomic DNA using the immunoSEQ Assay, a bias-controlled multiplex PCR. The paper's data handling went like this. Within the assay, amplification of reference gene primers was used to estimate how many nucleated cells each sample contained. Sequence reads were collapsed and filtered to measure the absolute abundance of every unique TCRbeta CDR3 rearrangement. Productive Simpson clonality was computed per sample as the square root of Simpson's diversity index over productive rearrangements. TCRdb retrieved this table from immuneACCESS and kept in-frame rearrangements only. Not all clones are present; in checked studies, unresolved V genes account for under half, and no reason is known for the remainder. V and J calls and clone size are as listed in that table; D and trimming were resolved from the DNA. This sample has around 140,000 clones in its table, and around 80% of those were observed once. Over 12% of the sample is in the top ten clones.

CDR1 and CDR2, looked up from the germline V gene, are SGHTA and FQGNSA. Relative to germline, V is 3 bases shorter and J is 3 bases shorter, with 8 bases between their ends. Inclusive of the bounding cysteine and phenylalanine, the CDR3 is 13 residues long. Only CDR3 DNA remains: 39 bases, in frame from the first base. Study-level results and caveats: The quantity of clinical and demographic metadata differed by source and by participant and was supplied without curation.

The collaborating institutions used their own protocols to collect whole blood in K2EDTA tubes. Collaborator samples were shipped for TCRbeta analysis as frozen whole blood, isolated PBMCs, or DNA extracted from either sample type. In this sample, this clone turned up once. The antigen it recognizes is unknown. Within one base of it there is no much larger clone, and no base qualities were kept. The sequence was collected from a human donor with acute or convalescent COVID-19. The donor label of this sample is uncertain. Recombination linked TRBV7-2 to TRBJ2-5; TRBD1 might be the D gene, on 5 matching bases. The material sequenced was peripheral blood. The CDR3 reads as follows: CASSFGREETQYF. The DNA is TGTGCCAGCAGCTTCGGCAGGGAAGAGACCCAGTACTTC.